The rows below give T cell receptor beta chains drawn from one sample of a study of T cell responses to AZD1222 COVID-19 vaccine. TCRdb keeps only in-frame clones here, not all; method: immunoSEQ multiplex PCR. The sample has 150,000 or so clones, 75% to 95% seen once. Source: peripheral blood, taken on day 0 of AZD1222 vaccination. The receptors derive from an adult in good health. Each CDR3 is given with its conserved first and last residue. The order of the fields is CDR3 length, clone size, V gene, D gene, J gene, CDR3 DNA, CDR3 protein. The D gene is left open where the match is weak. Clone size appears in some rows only: once, few, many, or a class for an expanded clone.

cdr3_length: 16; clone_size: -; v_call: TRBV7-8; d_call: -; j_call: TRBJ2-7; cdr3_nt: TGTGCCAGCAGCTTAGAAGGAGCAAGGGGCTCCTACGAGCAGTACTTC; cdr3_aa: CASSLEGARGSYEQYF
cdr3_length: 13; clone_size: -; v_call: TRBV30; d_call: -; j_call: TRBJ1-1; cdr3_nt: TGTGCCTGGGCCTTAACGGTGGACACTGAAGCTTTCTTT; cdr3_aa: CAWALTVDTEAFF
cdr3_length: 15; clone_size: -; v_call: TRBV27; d_call: -; j_call: TRBJ1-1; cdr3_nt: TGTGCCAGCAGTTCCCGGACAGCCATGAACACTGAAGCTTTCTTT; cdr3_aa: CASSSRTAMNTEAFF
cdr3_length: 12; clone_size: -; v_call: TRBV12-3/TRBV12-4; d_call: -; j_call: TRBJ2-1; cdr3_nt: TGTGCCAGCAGTCCGGCGAGCGCCCCTCAGTTCTTC; cdr3_aa: CASSPASAPQFF
cdr3_length: 17; clone_size: -; v_call: TRBV11-2; d_call: TRBD2; j_call: TRBJ2-7; cdr3_nt: TGTGCCAGCAGCTTAAGTAGCGGGGGGCAGAGCTCCTACGAGCAGTACTTC; cdr3_aa: CASSLSSGGQSSYEQYF
cdr3_length: 14; clone_size: -; v_call: TRBV27; d_call: -; j_call: TRBJ2-3; cdr3_nt: TGTGCCAGCACCACTAAAATGGAGTCTAAAACGCAGTATTTT; cdr3_aa: CASTTKMESKTQYF
cdr3_length: 15; clone_size: -; v_call: TRBV2; d_call: TRBD1; j_call: TRBJ2-2; cdr3_nt: TGTGCCAGCAGGGCTACCGGGACAGCAAACGGGGAGCTGTTTTTT; cdr3_aa: CASRATGTANGELFF
cdr3_length: 12; clone_size: -; v_call: TRBV14; d_call: -; j_call: TRBJ2-1; cdr3_nt: TGTGCCAGCAGCCAAGATTCGGGGTTACGGTTCTTC; cdr3_aa: CASSQDSGLRFF
cdr3_length: 16; clone_size: -; v_call: TRBV4-2; d_call: TRBD2; j_call: TRBJ2-1; cdr3_nt: TGTGCCAGCAGCCCCGACCCCGAGCGGGGGTACAATGAGCAGTTCTTC; cdr3_aa: CASSPDPERGYNEQFF
cdr3_length: 15; clone_size: -; v_call: TRBV7-2; d_call: -; j_call: TRBJ1-2; cdr3_nt: TGTGCCAGCAGCCTAGGTCGTGAAGCTAACTATGGCTACACCTTC; cdr3_aa: CASSLGREANYGYTF
cdr3_length: 17; clone_size: -; v_call: TRBV7-2; d_call: -; j_call: TRBJ2-1; cdr3_nt: TGTGCCAGCAGCTTATTGGTGGGAAGGGGGGTGCGCAATGAGCAGTTCTTC; cdr3_aa: CASSLLVGRGVRNEQFF
cdr3_length: 16; clone_size: -; v_call: TRBV2; d_call: -; j_call: TRBJ2-6; cdr3_nt: TGTGCCAGTAACGTGGCGGCGTTTGGTGGGGCCAACGTCCTGACTTTC; cdr3_aa: CASNVAAFGGANVLTF
cdr3_length: 11; clone_size: -; v_call: TRBV6-5; d_call: -; j_call: TRBJ1-4; cdr3_nt: TGTGCCAGCAGTTCTAATGAAAAACTGTTTTTT; cdr3_aa: CASSSNEKLFF
cdr3_length: 17; clone_size: -; v_call: TRBV7-8; d_call: TRBD1; j_call: TRBJ1-1; cdr3_nt: TGTGCCAGCAGCCCGTACTTAGGACAGGGAAGGGACACTGAAGCTTTCTTT; cdr3_aa: CASSPYLGQGRDTEAFF
cdr3_length: 14; clone_size: -; v_call: TRBV7-3; d_call: -; j_call: TRBJ2-7; cdr3_nt: TGTGCCAGCAGCTTAGGTCCCGAGGGCTACGAGCAGTACTTC; cdr3_aa: CASSLGPEGYEQYF
cdr3_length: 14; clone_size: -; v_call: TRBV3-1/TRBV3-2; d_call: -; j_call: TRBJ1-2; cdr3_nt: TGTGCCAGCAGCCAAGATCTTGATGTCCGGGGCTACACCTTC; cdr3_aa: CASSQDLDVRGYTF
cdr3_length: 13; clone_size: once; v_call: TRBV12-3/TRBV12-4; d_call: -; j_call: TRBJ1-2; cdr3_nt: TGTGCCAGCAGTTTCTCTACCTTCTATGGCTACACCTTC; cdr3_aa: CASSFSTFYGYTF
cdr3_length: 12; clone_size: -; v_call: TRBV7-8; d_call: TRBD2; j_call: TRBJ2-4; cdr3_nt: TGTGCCAGCAGCCACTTAGAGCGGGGTCTCTACTTC; cdr3_aa: CASSHLERGLYF
cdr3_length: 13; clone_size: once; v_call: TRBV28; d_call: -; j_call: TRBJ2-1; cdr3_nt: TGTGCCAGCAATACAGGAGATCACAATGAGCAGTTCTTC; cdr3_aa: CASNTGDHNEQFF
cdr3_length: 15; clone_size: -; v_call: TRBV24-1; d_call: TRBD1; j_call: TRBJ2-7; cdr3_nt: TGTGCCACCAGTGACTTCGACAGGGAGTCCTACGAGCAGTACTTC; cdr3_aa: CATSDFDRESYEQYF